This T cell receptor (beta chain) came from a study of CD8 T cells in Susac syndrome. CDR3 length equals 14 residues. V lost 2 bases and J lost 0, with 7 bases in between. The V gene's germline CDR1 is SEHNR and CDR2 FQNEAQ (reference sequence). Reverse transcription used roughly 0.5 to 1 ug RNA and random hexamers. Across 54 Vbeta and 13 Jbeta, TCR beta CDR3 was amplified with immunoSEQ multiplex PCR. One entry per CDR3 protein results from TCRdb running MiXCR on the immunoSEQ multiplex PCR reads. The sample lists some 150,000 distinct CDR3 sequences, about 94% occurring once. TCR beta sequencing was performed on blood CD8+ and CD4+ T cells. The multiple sclerosis controls were treatment-naive patients, and their relapsing-remitting disease was stable or active. Isolation of CD8+ and CD4+ T cells was performed negatively, whereas enrichment of TEMRA cells was done by FACS.

The sample taken for sequencing was CD8+ T cells from PBMCs. The V and J genes are TRBV7-9 and TRBJ1-1; no reliable D call. This receptor was taken from a human donor with multiple sclerosis. In nucleotides, the CDR3 is TGTGCCAGCAGCTTACCGACCATGAACACTGAAGCTTTCTTT. Translating it yields CASSLPTMNTEAFF.